A single sample is the source of the 30 T cell receptor beta chains below, sequenced in a study of low-dose radiotherapy and immunotherapy resistance in tumors. Primers used for first-strand cDNA, a TRAV- and TRBV-specific set, covered both alpha and beta chains. TCRs underwent 20 PCR cycles of amplification with a constant-region primer and V-primer adapter. TCRdb re-called the reads with MiXCR, one entry per CDR3 protein. The data show under 15,000 distinct CDR3 sequences, approximately 80% seen once. Receptor source: a human donor with advanced metastatic prostate, ovarian, gallbladder or colorectal cancer (not recorded which). This table probably holds off-target reads from a library built for another chain.

The V gene is TRBV29-1, the J gene TRBJ2-7; 7 bases match TRBD1. Germline CDR1 and CDR2: SQVTM and ANQGSEA. There are 13 residues in the CDR3. Trimming removed 6 bases from V and 2 bases from J; junction bases left unmatched: 7. CDR3 bases: TGCAGCGTCACAAACAGGGGAGCCTACGAGCAGTACTTC. Amino acid sequence: CSVTNRGAYEQYF.

This chain uses TRBV20-1 with TRBJ1-2; 7 positions agree with TRBD1. Unmatched junction bases numbered 0, after V lost 3 bases and J lost 2 bases. The V gene's germline CDR1 is DFQATT and CDR2 SNEGSKA (reference sequence). This CDR3 has 12 residues. This CDR3 reads CSARGQNYGYTF. The CDR3 DNA follows: TGCAGTGCTAGGGGACAGAACTATGGCTACACCTTC.

The chain recombines TRBV30 with TRBJ2-1; D is possibly TRBD1 (6 bases). Trimming shortened V by 4 bases and J by 7 bases, and 20 bases separated the two germline ends. CDR3 length: 15 residues. CDR1 GTSNPN and CDR2 SVGIG come from the germline V gene (reference sequence). The CDR3 nucleotides are TGTGCCTGGAACACAGGGACCCCCTATCGAAATGAGCAGTTCTTC. This sequence encodes CAWNTGTPYRNEQFF.

The chain uses TRBV29-1 and TRBJ2-7; D unclear. The V and J ends lost 1 base and 0 bases respectively, with 4 bases between them. CDR3 size: 12 residues. In germline, CDR1 is SQVTM, CDR2 ANQGSEA. This CDR3 reads CSVEVSSYEQYF. Here the CDR3 DNA reads TGCAGCGTTGAAGTAAGCTCCTACGAGCAGTACTTC.

This chain joins TRBV5-6 and TRBJ1-2; D is uncertain. Germline V gene data show CDR1 as SGHDT and CDR2 as YYEEEE. CDR3 size: 13 residues. V lost 5 bases and J lost 6, with 14 bases in between. The CDR3 nucleotides are TGTGCCAGCAGTAGTGTGAGGGCTGATGGCTACACCTTC. It codes for CASSSVRADGYTF.

This rearrangement joins TRBV14 to TRBJ2-1; 7 bases agree with TRBD2. The J segment lost 0 bases and the V segment lost 4 bases, leaving 12 bases of the junction unmatched. Germline CDR1 is SGHDN and CDR2 is FVKESK. This CDR3 has 18 amino acids. CDR3 region: CASSRQLAQRSSYNEQFF. CDR3 DNA sequence: TGTGCCAGCAGCCGCCAACTAGCGCAAAGGAGCTCCTACAATGAGCAGTTCTTC.

The V gene is TRBV7-8, the J gene TRBJ2-1; 13 bases are a match to TRBD2. V lost 0 bases and J lost 4; bases outside the gene matches: 6. Germline values: CDR1 SGHVS, CDR2 FQNEAQ. This CDR3 spans 18 amino acids. CDR3 coding DNA: TGTGCCAGCAGCTTAGCCCGACTAGCGGGAGGTTCTTACAATGAGCAGTTCTTC. Its translation: CASSLARLAGGSYNEQFF.

This sequence joins TRBV18 and TRBJ2-2; D possibly corresponds to TRBD1 (6 bases). The V and J ends lost 3 bases and 9 bases respectively, with 14 bases between them. This CDR3 spans 14 amino acids. Germline values: CDR1 KGHSH, CDR2 LQKENI. The CDR3 coding sequence is TGTGCCAGCTCACCCCTGCAGGGGAGAAGGGAGCTGTTTTTT. It yields the protein CASSPLQGRRELFF.

V and J are TRBV12-3 or TRBV12-4 and TRBJ2-3, with no clear D. The CDR3 spans 11 residues. The germline V and J ends were trimmed by 8 bases and 0 bases, with 3 bases remaining between them. The CDR3 DNA reads TGTGCCAGCGGGAGCACAGATACGCAGTATTTT. This gives the protein CASGSTDTQYF.

The chain has TRBV24-1 and TRBJ1-5; weak D call: TRBD1 (6 bases). Germline loops: CDR1 KGHDR, CDR2 SFDVKD. The ends were cut back, 11 bases at V and 9 bases at J, with 25 bases in the middle. CDR3 length: 15 residues. CDR3 in DNA: TGTGCCAGCAGGGAACACAGGGTCACCTTGGGGCCCCAGCATTTT. The encoded protein is CASREHRVTLGPQHF.

V gene TRBV4-1 combines with J gene TRBJ1-1; possibly TRBD1 for D (6 bases). Trimming took 1 base from V and 2 from J, leaving 14 bases between them. This CDR3 is 16 amino acids long. Germline CDR1 is MGHRA and CDR2 is YSYEKL. CDR3 region: CASSQGNRVGNTEAFF. CDR3 DNA sequence: TGCGCCAGCAGCCAAGGGAACAGGGTCGGTAACACTGAAGCTTTCTTT.

The chain links TRBV2 to TRBJ2-1; 11 bases fit TRBD2. CDR1 and CDR2 (germline): SNHLY, FYNNEI. This CDR3 spans 14 amino acids. V gave up 6 bases and J gave up 6 bases; unmatched junction bases: 4. In DNA form, the CDR3 reads TGTGCCAGCAGGCTAGCGGGAGGACCCAATGAGCAGTTCTTC. This encodes CASRLAGGPNEQFF.

The chain combines TRBV28 with TRBJ1-5; 7 bases map to TRBD1. Germline assignment: CDR1 MDHEN and CDR2 SYDVKM. The CDR3 sequence is 13 residues long. Trimming removed 6 bases from V and 5 bases from J; junction bases left unmatched: 4. CDR3 DNA sequence: TGTGCCAGCAGCTCACAGGGGTATCAGCCCCAGCATTTT. This encodes CASSSQGYQPQHF.

V and J are TRBV3-1 and TRBJ2-1; D gene uncertain. The germline V gene encodes CDR1 LGHDT and CDR2 YNNKEL (reference sequence). Trimming shortened V by 4 bases and J by 5 bases, and 18 bases separated the two germline ends. This CDR3 is built from 16 residues. The CDR3 DNA is TGTGCCAGCAGCCCACTCGCGTTTAAGGTCAACAATGAGCAGTTCTTC. Encoded protein: CASSPLAFKVNNEQFF.

The J gene is TRBJ2-7, the V gene TRBV12-3 or TRBV12-4, with a possible D match to TRBD1 (6 bases). The CDR3 consists of 15 residues. V lost 3 bases and J 6 bases, leaving 18 bases between the germline ends. The CDR3 region is CASSFQISRGTEQYF. The CDR3 DNA is TGTGCCAGCAGTTTTCAGATTAGCAGGGGTACCGAGCAGTACTTC.

This sequence joins TRBV29-1 and TRBJ2-7, with no clear D. The V end was cut by 0 bases, the J end by 1 base, with 7 bases between. Germline CDR1 and CDR2: SQVTM and ANQGSEA. The CDR3 consists of 13 residues. The CDR3 region is CSVEDGYSYEQYF. In nucleotides, the CDR3 is TGCAGCGTTGAAGACGGCTATTCCTACGAGCAGTACTTC.

V usage is TRBV29-1 and J usage is TRBJ1-1; a weak D match, TRBD1 (6 bases). This CDR3 comprises 13 residues. CDR1 and CDR2 (germline): SQVTM, ANQGSEA. V lost 5 bases to trimming and J lost 4 bases, with 14 bases between them. The CDR3 sequence is CSVHGGEGTEAFF. The CDR3 nucleotides read TGCAGCGTTCATGGGGGCGAGGGCACTGAAGCTTTCTTT. The whole variable domain, remainder taken from reference TRBV29-1 and TRBJ1-1, is SAVISQKPSRDICQRGTSLTIQCQVDSQVTMMFWYRQQPGQSLTLIATANQGSEATYESGFVIDKFPISRPNLTFSTLTVSNMSPEDSSIYLCSVHGGEGTEAFFGQGTRLTVV.

The chain links TRBV6-2 or TRBV6-3 to TRBJ1-5, with 8 bases identical to TRBD1. This CDR3 spans 14 amino acids. V dropped 6 bases and J dropped 2; count of bases not matched to a gene: 3. Germline V gene lookup returns CDR1 MNHEY and CDR2 SVGEGT. CDR3 sequence: CASRPQGGNQPQHF. The CDR3 DNA follows: TGTGCCAGCAGACCACAGGGGGGCAATCAGCCCCAGCATTTT.

This chain joins TRBV28 and TRBJ2-2; 10 nucleotides agree with TRBD2. With 1 base clipped from V and 7 bases from J, the junction kept 9 bases outside the gene matches. The CDR3 loop spans 17 amino acids. CDR1 and CDR2 (germline): MDHEN, SYDVKM. CDR3 in DNA: TGTGCCAGCAGTTTATTGGCTAGCGGGAGCGCTCTCGGGGAGCTGTTTTTT. Translation gives CASSLLASGSALGELFF.

The gene calls are TRBV19 and TRBJ2-7; D is perhaps TRBD2 (5 bases). Germline CDR1 and CDR2: LNHDA and SQIVND (reference sequence). This CDR3 has 12 residues. Trimming stripped 1 base from V and 10 bases from J, with 11 bases between. CDR3: CASSIVSGFQYF. The CDR3 DNA reads TGTGCCAGTAGTATAGTGAGCGGCTTTCAGTACTTC.

The chain employs TRBV6-2 or TRBV6-3 and TRBJ2-1; tentative D call: TRBD2 (5 bases). This CDR3 is built from 15 residues. Looked up from germline, CDR1 is MNHEY and CDR2 is SVGEGT. The V end was cut by 8 bases, the J end by 2 bases, with 16 bases between. The CDR3 DNA sequence: TGTGCCAGCCGCCGAGGCAGCGGACCCTACAATGAGCAGTTCTTC. This translates into CASRRGSGPYNEQFF.

The chain joins TRBV20-1 to TRBJ2-2; D uncertain. Germline CDR1 reads DFQATT; CDR2 reads SNEGSKA (reference sequence). This CDR3 has 14 residues. The V end lost 2 bases, the J end lost 3 bases, and 10 bases lay between the germline ends. The CDR3 coding sequence is TGCAGTGCTAGATCTCTAGTGCACACCGGGGAGCTGTTTTTT. Its protein product is CSARSLVHTGELFF.

This chain joins TRBV19 and TRBJ1-4, with no clear D. Germline V gives CDR1 LNHDA, CDR2 SQIVND (reference sequence). V was cut by 11 bases and J by 6 bases, with 16 bases left in between. The CDR3 is 13 amino acids. The CDR3 loop is CAAKGTFDEKLFF. DNA of the CDR3: TGTGCCGCCAAGGGTACATTCGATGAAAAACTGTTTTTT.

The CDR3 is CASSPATSGSHEQYF. The CDR3, as DNA: TGTGCCAGCTCACCGGCGACTAGCGGGAGCCACGAGCAGTACTTC. This chain connects TRBV18 to TRBJ2-7; TRBD2 agrees at 12 bases. Trimming at V came to 3 bases and at J to 5 bases, leaving 5 bases not matched to a gene. Germline lookup yields CDR1 KGHSH and CDR2 LQKENI. The CDR3 runs 15 residues.

The chain uses TRBV20-1 and TRBJ1-2, with D perhaps matching TRBD1 (6 bases). V shed 5 bases and J shed 3 bases, with 19 bases lying between them. The CDR3 contains 15 residues. The germline gives CDR1 DFQATT, CDR2 SNEGSKA (reference sequence). CDR3 coding DNA: TGCAGTGCTCCCTTGGTACAGGGCGTTGACTATGGCTACACCTTC. This encodes CSAPLVQGVDYGYTF.

This clonotype has only one observation. The rearrangement joins TRBV18 to TRBJ2-7; 7 bases line up with TRBD2. The V gene's germline CDR1 is KGHSH and CDR2 LQKENI. Trimming removed 3 bases from V and 3 bases from J; junction bases left unmatched: 5. The CDR3 extends over 14 amino acids. CDR3 amino acids: CASSPSGTNYEQYF. Here the CDR3 DNA reads TGTGCCAGCTCACCGAGCGGGACGAACTACGAGCAGTACTTC.

The chain combines TRBV6-2 or TRBV6-3 with TRBJ2-6; maybe TRBD2 (6 bases). The V gene lost 4 bases and the J gene lost 4 bases, with 14 bases spanning the gap. Looked up from germline, CDR1 is MNHEY and CDR2 is SVGEGT. CDR3 length: 16 residues. CDR3 sequence reads: CASSSGTLFGANVLTF. The CDR3 DNA is TGTGCCAGCAGTTCAGGGACTCTCTTCGGGGCCAACGTCCTGACTTTC.

This clonotype was detected once. The chain uses TRBV5-1 and TRBJ2-7, with D tentatively TRBD1 (6 bases). CDR3 size: 15 residues. The germline V and J ends were trimmed by 0 bases and 3 bases, with 13 bases remaining between them. CDR1 and CDR2 from the germline V gene are SGHRS and YFSETQ. This CDR3 is CASSLGGTGIYEQYF. In nucleotides, the CDR3 is TGCGCCAGCAGCTTGGGAGGAACAGGGATCTACGAGCAGTACTTC. Full variable domain (rest looked up from reference TRBV5-1 and TRBJ2-7): KAGVTQTPRYLIKTRGQQVTLSCSPISGHRSVSWYQQTPGQGLQFLFEYFSETQRNKGNFPGRFSGRQFSNSRSEMNVSTLELGDSALYLCASSLGGTGIYEQYFGPGTRLTVT.

The chain recombines TRBV5-1 with TRBJ2-2, with 9 bases lining up with TRBD1. The CDR3 covers 16 residues. CDR1 is SGHRS, CDR2 YFSETQ, per germline. V dropped 4 bases and J dropped 1; count of bases not matched to a gene: 5. DNA of the CDR3: TGCGCCAGCAGCCGAGGGACAGGGATGAACACCGGGGAGCTGTTTTTT. This sequence encodes CASSRGTGMNTGELFF. The full variable domain, with the rest looked up from reference TRBV5-1 and TRBJ2-2, is KAGVTQTPRYLIKTRGQQVTLSCSPISGHRSVSWYQQTPGQGLQFLFEYFSETQRNKGNFPGRFSGRQFSNSRSEMNVSTLELGDSALYLCASSRGTGMNTGELFFGEGSRLTVL.

This chain joins TRBV5-1 and TRBJ2-6, with D tentatively TRBD1 (5 bases). Germline CDR1 reads SGHRS; CDR2 reads YFSETQ. The CDR3 runs to 14 residues. V lost 5 bases to trimming and J lost 1 base, with 7 bases between them. The CDR3 sequence: CASSDSSGANVLTF. CDR3 DNA: TGCGCCAGCAGTGACAGTTCTGGGGCCAACGTCCTGACTTTC.